The 4 T cell receptor beta chains presented below share a single source sample, sequenced in a study of cytomegalovirus exposure and HLA in healthy donors. Measured with immunoSEQ multiplex PCR; TCRdb has only the in-frame clones, and not every one. The sample has roughly 260,000 clones; 90% are singletons. The sample consisted of PBMCs. The receptor set was obtained from a woman aged 18-29 years in good health and CMV-seronegative.

This clone is a singleton in its sample. This rearrangement joins TRBV2 to TRBJ1-4; D is uncertain. The CDR3 runs 15 residues. V lost 5 bases and J 1 base, leaving 11 bases between the germline ends. Germline V gene sequence: CDR1 SNHLY, CDR2 FYNNEI. The CDR3 reads CASSFSGQTNEKLFF. CDR3 bases: TGTGCCAGCAGTTTCTCGGGTCAAACTAATGAAAAACTGTTTTTT.

The chain is built from TRBV27 and TRBJ1-2; D gene ambiguous. The germline CDR1 and CDR2 sequences are MNHEY and SMNVEV (reference sequence). The CDR3 runs 13 residues. V was trimmed by 6 bases and J by 7 bases, leaving 15 bases between them. CDR3 DNA: TGTGCCAGCAGCAGCCTCGGGGTGGGTGGCTACACCTTC. It translates to CASSSLGVGGYTF.

The chain joins TRBV12-5 to TRBJ2-2, with TRBD2 as a possible D gene (7 bases). Trimming took off 1 base at V and 5 bases at J, with 11 bases between the two ends. Looked up from germline, CDR1 is LGHNT and CDR2 is FRNRAP. The CDR3 contains 15 residues. The CDR3 protein is CASGLEGGPTGELFF. Written as DNA, the CDR3 is TGTGCTAGTGGTTTGGAGGGGGGGCCGACCGGGGAGCTGTTTTTT.

The genes are TRBV10-1 and TRBJ1-5; tentative D call: TRBD1 (5 bases). Trimming shortened V by 3 bases and J by 4 bases, and 7 bases separated the two germline ends. The CDR3 consists of 13 residues. Germline V lookup: CDR1 WNHNN, CDR2 SYGVQD (reference sequence). CDR3 residues: CASSDRGNQPQHF. Written as DNA, the CDR3 is TGCGCCAGCAGTGATCGGGGGAATCAGCCCCAGCATTTT.